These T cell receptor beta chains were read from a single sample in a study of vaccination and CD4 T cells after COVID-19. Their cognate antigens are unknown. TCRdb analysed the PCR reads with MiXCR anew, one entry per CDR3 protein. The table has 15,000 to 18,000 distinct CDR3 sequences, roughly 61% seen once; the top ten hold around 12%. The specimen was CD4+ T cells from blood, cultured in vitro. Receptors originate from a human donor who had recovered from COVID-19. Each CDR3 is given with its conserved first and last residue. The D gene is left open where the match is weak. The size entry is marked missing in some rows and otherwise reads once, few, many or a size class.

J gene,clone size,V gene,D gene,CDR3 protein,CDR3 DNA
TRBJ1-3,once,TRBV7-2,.,CASSFGGSGNTIYF,TGTGCCAGCAGTTTCGGGGGCTCTGGAAACACCATATATTTT
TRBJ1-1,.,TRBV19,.,CASSKSVLGRPNTEAFF,TGTGCCAGTAGTAAGTCGGTATTAGGACGGCCGAACACTGAAGCTTTCTTT
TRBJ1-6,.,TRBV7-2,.,CASSERLDSPLHF,TGTGCCAGCAGCGAAAGACTCGATTCACCCCTCCACTTT
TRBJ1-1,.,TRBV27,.,CASRGRGTEAFF,TGTGCCAGCCGCGGGAGGGGCACTGAAGCTTTCTTT
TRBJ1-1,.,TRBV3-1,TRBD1,CASSPRTGMRGTEAFF,TGTGCCAGCAGCCCTAGGACAGGGATGAGGGGCACTGAAGCTTTCTTT
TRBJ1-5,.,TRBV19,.,CASSISDQPQHF,TGTGCCAGTAGTATATCCGATCAGCCCCAGCATTTT
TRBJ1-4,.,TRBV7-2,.,CASRPPGRVNEKLFF,TGTGCCAGCAGACCCCCGGGACGGGTTAATGAAAAACTGTTTTTT
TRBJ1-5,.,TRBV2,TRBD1,CASSEGDRSNQPQHF,TGTGCCAGCAGCGAGGGGGACAGGAGCAATCAGCCCCAGCATTTT
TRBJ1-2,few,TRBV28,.,CASSPTPRDGYTF,TGTGCCAGCAGTCCCACCCCCCGGGACGGCTACACCTTC
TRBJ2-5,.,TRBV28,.,CASSGGQMPAETQYF,TGTGCCAGCAGTGGGGGACAAATGCCGGCGGAGACCCAGTACTTC
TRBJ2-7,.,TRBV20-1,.,CSATQGGGTYEQYF,TGCAGTGCCACACAAGGTGGTGGAACCTACGAGCAGTACTTC
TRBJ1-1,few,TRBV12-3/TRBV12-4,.,CASSLRYGNTEAFF,TGTGCCAGCAGTTTAAGATACGGGAACACTGAAGCTTTCTTT
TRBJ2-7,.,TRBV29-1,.,CSVADSSYEQYF,TGCAGCGTTGCAGACAGCTCCTACGAGCAGTACTTC
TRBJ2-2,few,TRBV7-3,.,CASSSKGVSSEPGELFF,TGTGCCAGCAGCTCAAAGGGGGTGTCTAGCGAGCCCGGGGAGCTGTTTTTT
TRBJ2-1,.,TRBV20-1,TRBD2,CSARDRTSVRSSYNEQFF,TGCAGTGCTAGAGATAGGACTAGCGTCCGGAGCTCCTACAATGAGCAGTTCTTC
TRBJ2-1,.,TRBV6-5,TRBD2,CASSYQNSGGFDEQFF,TGTGCCAGCAGTTACCAAAATAGCGGGGGGTTCGATGAGCAGTTCTTC
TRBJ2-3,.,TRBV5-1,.,CASSLGRDTSTDTQYF,TGCGCCAGCAGCTTGGGTAGAGATACTAGCACAGATACGCAGTATTTT
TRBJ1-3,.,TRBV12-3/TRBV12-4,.,CASSPLRKGNTIYF,TGTGCCAGCAGCCCCCTACGGAAAGGAAACACCATATATTTT
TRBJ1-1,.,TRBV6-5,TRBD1,CASSYLGQGPTEAFF,TGTGCCAGCAGTTACCTCGGACAGGGCCCCACTGAAGCTTTCTTT
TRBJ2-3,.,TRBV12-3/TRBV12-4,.,CASSLTLAARTDTQYF,TGTGCCAGCAGTTTAACACTAGCAGCTCGCACAGATACGCAGTATTTT
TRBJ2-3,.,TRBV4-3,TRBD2,CASSQEVAGADAQYF,TGCGCCAGCAGCCAAGAAGTAGCGGGGGCTGACGCGCAGTATTTT
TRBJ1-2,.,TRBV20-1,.,CSATLPPDYGGYTF,TGCAGTGCTACCCTACCCCCGGACTATGGTGGCTACACCTTC
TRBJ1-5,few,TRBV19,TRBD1,CASSIGQGEKSNQPQHF,TGTGCCAGTAGTATAGGGCAGGGGGAGAAGAGCAATCAGCCCCAGCATTTT
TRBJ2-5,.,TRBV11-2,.,CASSLLQLGETQYF,TGTGCCAGCAGCTTGCTTCAGCTGGGGGAGACCCAGTACTTC
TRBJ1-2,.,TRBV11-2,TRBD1,CASSLLAGGDYGYTF,TGTGCCAGCAGCTTATTGGCAGGGGGCGACTATGGCTACACCTTC
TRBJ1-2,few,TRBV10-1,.,CASSDGFNYGYTF,TGCGCCAGCAGTGATGGCTTTAACTATGGCTACACCTTC
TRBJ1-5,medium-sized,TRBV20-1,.,CSARAERGNQPQHF,TGCAGTGCTAGAGCCGAGAGGGGCAATCAGCCCCAGCATTTT
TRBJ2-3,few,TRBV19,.,CASSEGQRTDTQYF,TGTGCCAGTTCGGAGGGACAGCGCACAGATACGCAGTATTTT
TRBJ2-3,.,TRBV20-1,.,CSASLRRGGPGDTQYF,TGCAGTGCTAGTCTGAGGCGAGGCGGGCCTGGGGATACGCAGTATTTT
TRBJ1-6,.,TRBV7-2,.,CASSQITGHSPLHF,TGTGCCAGCAGCCAAATCACAGGACATTCACCCCTCCACTTT
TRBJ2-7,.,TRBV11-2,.,CGSSLGWGDEQYF,TGTGGCAGCAGCTTAGGTTGGGGGGACGAGCAGTACTTC
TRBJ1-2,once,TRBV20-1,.,CSARRSPGNYGYTF,TGCAGTGCTAGGAGGTCGCCCGGGAACTATGGCTACACCTTC
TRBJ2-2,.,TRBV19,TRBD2,CASSTPLPGLAGGPGRGGELFF,TGTGCCAGTAGTACCCCACTCCCCGGACTAGCGGGAGGGCCTGGAAGGGGCGGGGAGCTGTTTTTT
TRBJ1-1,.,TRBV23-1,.,CASSQSCWGHKPLNTEAFF,TGCGCCAGCAGTCAATCATGTTGGGGCCACAAGCCCCTGAACACTGAAGCTTTCTTT
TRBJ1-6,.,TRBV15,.,CATSQRGDSPLHF,TGTGCCACCAGTCAGCGGGGGGATTCACCCCTCCACTTT
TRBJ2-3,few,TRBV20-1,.,CSQRWDHTQYF,TGCAGTCAGAGGTGGGATCATACGCAGTATTTT
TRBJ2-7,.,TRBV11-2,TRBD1,CASSVTGVSYEQYF,TGTGCCAGCAGCGTCACAGGGGTTTCCTACGAGCAGTACTTC
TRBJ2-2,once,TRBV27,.,CASSLSAGIGTGELFF,TGTGCCAGCAGTTTAAGTGCGGGAATTGGCACCGGGGAGCTGTTTTTT
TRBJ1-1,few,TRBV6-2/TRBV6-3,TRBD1,CASNPTGRNTEAFF,TGTGCCAGCAACCCGACAGGGAGGAACACTGAAGCTTTCTTT
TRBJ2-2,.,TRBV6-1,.,CASTGRAGELFF,TGTGCCAGTACTGGCAGGGCCGGGGAGCTGTTTTTT
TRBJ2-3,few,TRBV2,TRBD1,CARGTGPGADTQYF,TGTGCCAGGGGGACAGGGCCGGGGGCAGATACGCAGTATTTT
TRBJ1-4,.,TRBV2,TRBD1,CASSWDRAEKLFF,TGTGCCAGCAGCTGGGACAGGGCTGAAAAACTGTTTTTT
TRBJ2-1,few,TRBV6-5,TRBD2,CASSYSRLAGINEQFF,TGTGCCAGCAGTTACTCGCGGCTAGCGGGGATAAATGAGCAGTTCTTC
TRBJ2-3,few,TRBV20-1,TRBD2,CSARSLAGTDTQYF,TGCAGTGCTAGAAGCCTAGCGGGGACAGATACGCAGTATTTT
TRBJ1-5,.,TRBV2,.,CASSEWAQGTQPQHF,TGTGCCAGCAGTGAATGGGCCCAAGGAACTCAGCCCCAGCATTTT
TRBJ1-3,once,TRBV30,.,CAWSVRRVGDTIYF,TGTGCCTGGAGTGTACGGCGGGTGGGGGACACCATATATTTT
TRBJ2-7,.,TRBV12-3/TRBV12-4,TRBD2,CASRQSGRGEQYF,TGTGCCAGCAGGCAAAGCGGGAGAGGCGAGCAGTACTTC
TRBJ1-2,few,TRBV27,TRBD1,CASSTMTGSYGYTF,TGTGCCAGCAGTACCATGACAGGGTCCTATGGCTACACCTTC
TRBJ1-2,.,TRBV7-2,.,CASSLAGTYGYTF,TGTGCCAGCAGCTTAGCGGGCACCTATGGCTACACCTTC
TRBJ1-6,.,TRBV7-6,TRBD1,CASSPRPGGTNSPLHF,TGTGCCAGCAGCCCTCGGCCAGGGGGAACGAATTCACCCCTCCACTTT
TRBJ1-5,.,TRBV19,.,CASSRSTGGNTIQHF,TGTGCCAGTAGTAGGTCCACAGGCGGTAACACCATTCAGCATTTT
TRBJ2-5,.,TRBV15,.,CATSNLGETQYF,TGTGCCACCAGCAACTTGGGGGAGACCCAGTACTTC
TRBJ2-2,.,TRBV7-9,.,CASSESGRASTGELFF,TGTGCCAGCAGTGAGTCAGGGCGCGCGAGCACCGGGGAGCTGTTTTTT